This T cell receptor beta chain is from a study of cytomegalovirus exposure and HLA in healthy donors. Study-level background: Among the approximately 370 donors who were genotyped, about 84% fell in the genetic ancestry cluster that is associated with self-reported Caucasian donors. Study results and caveats: TCR beta chains associated with HLA were, in a later analysis, more clonally expanded than equally common others.

Donors were ostensibly healthy at sampling, although undocumented immune exposures were probable. This CDR3 is 14 amino acids long. Germline V gives CDR1 MNHEY, CDR2 SVGAGI. V lost 4 bases to trimming and J lost 3 bases, with 13 bases between them. Amplification used 60 Vbeta primers and 13 Jbeta primers. Libraries were prepared by immunoSEQ multiplex PCR; TCRdb keeps only in-frame clonotypes and omits some of them. This sample has roughly 150,000 clones; about 80% occur once, and the top ten carry 1.3%. Notes on this clone: Antigen: not known.

This rearrangement joins TRBV6-5 to TRBJ2-7; no definite D call. The sample consisted of PBMCs. This receptor was obtained from a man aged 25 to 45 in good health and CMV-seronegative. In DNA, the CDR3 is TGTGCCAGCAGTTTCCGAAATCTATACTACGAGCAGTACTTC. It codes for CASSFRNLYYEQYF.